One sample yielded the 3 T cell receptor beta chains listed below, sequenced in a study of T cell responses to AZD1222 COVID-19 vaccine. Generated by immunoSEQ multiplex PCR, the TCRdb table keeps only in-frame clones and is missing some. Here the sample spans around 180,000 clones, 70% to 90% being singletons. Sequenced here: peripheral blood, sampled on day 0 of AZD1222 vaccination. The receptors originated from an adult in good health.

This CDR3 reads CASSLSSGPYEQYF. CDR3 nucleotides: TGTGCCAGCAGCTTGTCTAGCGGGCCCTACGAGCAGTACTTC. The rearrangement joins TRBV7-3 to TRBJ2-7, with 8 bases that match TRBD2. Germline V lookup: CDR1 SGHTA, CDR2 FQGTGA. This CDR3 comprises 14 residues. The ends lost 3 bases at V and 2 bases at J; junction bases unmatched: 3.

The chain employs TRBV18 and TRBJ1-2; 8 nucleotides agree with TRBD1. V was clipped by 1 base and J by 5 bases; unmatched bases: 6. The CDR3 sequence is 15 residues long. The germline V gene has CDR1 KGHSH and CDR2 LQKENI. Here the CDR3 reads CASSPLGQEVYGYTF. In DNA form, the CDR3 reads TGTGCCAGCTCACCACTGGGACAGGAGGTTTATGGCTACACCTTC.

This clone has just one count. This chain connects TRBV19 to TRBJ1-4; D is unresolved. CDR1 LNHDA and CDR2 SQIVND come from the germline V gene (reference sequence). Deletions cut 7 bases from V and 5 bases from J, with 14 bases between. This CDR3 comprises 14 residues. CDR3 in DNA: TGTGCCAGTACCACCGGGCCCTTGAATGAAAAACTGTTTTTT. It codes for CASTTGPLNEKLFF.